These T cell receptor beta chains were read from a single sample in a study of blood T cell repertoires in COVID-19. Clones were sequenced by immunoSEQ multiplex PCR, and TCRdb holds only the in-frame ones, with some missing. The sample carries approximately 360,000 clones, approximately 90% recorded once. Source material: PBMCs or T cells enriched from blood (not recorded which). The source is a woman aged 25 to 39 with acute COVID-19. The CDR3 runs from the conserved cysteine through the conserved F or W. Fields, in order: J gene, V gene, D gene, CDR3 protein. The D gene is left open where the match is weak.

j_gene: TRBJ1-6; v_gene: TRBV7-9; d_gene: -; CDR3aa: CASSFGESANSPLHF
j_gene: TRBJ1-1; v_gene: TRBV12-3/TRBV12-4; d_gene: -; CDR3aa: CASTLGAEAFF
j_gene: TRBJ2-7; v_gene: TRBV18; d_gene: TRBD1; CDR3aa: CASSQGQSYEQYF
j_gene: TRBJ1-3; v_gene: TRBV5-1; d_gene: -; CDR3aa: CASSLGSSSGNTIYF
j_gene: TRBJ2-2; v_gene: TRBV6-5; d_gene: TRBD2; CDR3aa: CASSYGAGGNTGELFF
j_gene: TRBJ1-2; v_gene: TRBV7-9; d_gene: TRBD1; CDR3aa: CASSLGQLHYGYTF
j_gene: TRBJ2-7; v_gene: TRBV6-5; d_gene: TRBD2; CDR3aa: CASRSSGTYEQYF
j_gene: TRBJ1-3; v_gene: TRBV6-4; d_gene: TRBD1; CDR3aa: CASTESDRPGIPIYF
j_gene: TRBJ1-2; v_gene: TRBV5-1; d_gene: TRBD1; CDR3aa: CASSPGSATTGGYGYTF
j_gene: TRBJ1-5; v_gene: TRBV24-1; d_gene: -; CDR3aa: CATRGQPQHF
j_gene: TRBJ2-5; v_gene: TRBV6-2/TRBV6-3; d_gene: -; CDR3aa: CASSPPSGQETQYF
j_gene: TRBJ1-1; v_gene: TRBV2; d_gene: -; CDR3aa: CASSEQGPHTEAFF
j_gene: TRBJ1-1; v_gene: TRBV7-3; d_gene: -; CDR3aa: CASSNGRGTEAFF
j_gene: TRBJ1-3; v_gene: TRBV11-2; d_gene: -; CDR3aa: CASTTTIGGSGNTIYF
j_gene: TRBJ1-3; v_gene: TRBV5-1; d_gene: -; CDR3aa: CASSVDSLSGNTIYF
j_gene: TRBJ2-2; v_gene: TRBV7-2; d_gene: -; CDR3aa: CASSLGRGRTGELFF